This TCR beta chain was recovered during a study of Ad26.COV2.S vaccination and SARS-CoV-2 variants. Study in general: Into the muscle, Ad26.COV2.S was dosed once or twice, 56 days apart. Study outcomes and limitations: Analytic work on TCR breadth and depth might have understated the full extent of total T cell responses. After vaccination, substantial breadth of spike-specific CD8+ and CD4+ responses was reported.

As regards this clone: What it binds is not known.

Described treatment: about 20 received Ad26.COV2.S at low or high dose, single or two shots; 5 received placebo; per-sample allocation not given. Sample collection was performed on day 63 after the first vaccine or placebo injection. Trimming removed 4 bases at V and 0 bases at J, with 7 bases between. The V gene's germline CDR1 is SGHRS and CDR2 YFSETQ. The length of the CDR3 is 13 residues. TCRdb's copy holds only in-frame clones and misses some; the assay was immunoSEQ multiplex PCR. The sample lists some 460,000 clones, around 89% occurring once. The genes are TRBV5-1 and TRBJ1-1; no reliable D call. This receptor was taken from a person aged 18 to 59 who received the Ad26.COV2.S COVID-19 vaccine or a placebo. Material: peripheral blood, obtained in a trial of Ad26.COV2.S vaccine versus placebo. In nucleotides, the CDR3 is TGCGCCAGCAGCCTCGGCATGAACACTGAAGCTTTCTTT. Translating it yields CASSLGMNTEAFF.